The sample holds a few counts of the clone carrying this T cell receptor (beta chain). The data originate from a study of blood T cell repertoires in COVID-19. Study-wide context: Material from acute and convalescent COVID-19 was sourced from the United States, Italy and Spain. In each case, the material was cDNA or gDNA derived from T cells, B-cell-depleted T cells, or PBMCs.

Per germline, CDR1 SGHNT and CDR2 YYREEE (reference sequence). V lost 2 bases to trimming and J lost 3 bases; unmatched junction nucleotides: 4. CDR3 size: 14 residues. As handled by the study authors: Amplified reference gene primers provided the basis for estimating nucleated cell counts. Produced via immunoSEQ multiplex PCR; TCRdb's table is partial and in-frame only. V, J and clone size are taken as reported in that table, and D and trimming were inferred from the DNA itself. Of fewer than 350,000 clones in the sample, 80% to 85% were seen once. The chain carries TRBV5-4 and TRBJ1-1; 7 bases are a match to TRBD1. Sequencing was performed on peripheral blood. This receptor was taken from a woman aged 55-75 years with active or convalescent COVID-19. The CDR3 loop reads CASSFEGADTEAFF. The CDR3 region has the DNA TGTGCCAGCAGCTTCGAGGGGGCGGACACTGAAGCTTTCTTT.